This T cell receptor (beta chain) was recovered during a study of cytomegalovirus exposure and HLA in healthy donors. This table comes from immunoSEQ multiplex PCR, and its TCRdb copy is limited to in-frame clones, with some not included. The sample lists 110,000 or so clones, about nine tenths occurring once. The CDR3 consists of 13 residues. With V trimmed by 6 bases and J by 11 bases, 7 bases remained unmatched. Germline V CDR1 and CDR2: SNHLY, FYNNEI. The donors were members of the validation cohort comprising over 100 subjects, separate from the approximately 710-subject first cohort. To note about this clone: Its antigen remains unknown.

General observations from the study: The dataset shows that most TCR sequences were rare, while some public TCRs occurred in many donors.

Input material: PBMCs. This chain joins TRBV2 and TRBJ1-6, with 7 bases lining up with TRBD1. The source is a woman younger than 30 in good health and CMV-seronegative. This CDR3 is CASSEGQRTPLHF. CDR3 bases: TGTGCCAGCAGCGAGGGACAGCGGACACCCCTCCACTTT.